Listed here are 16 T cell receptor beta chains from one sample, sequenced in a study of T cells expressing NK-cell markers. TCRdb reprocessed the 5' RACE reads, keeping one entry per CDR3 protein, no DNA. This table lists 400,000 or so distinct CDR3 sequences. What was sequenced was blood T cells: a sorted CD56 or NKG2C T cell subset, CD4+ or CD8+ T cells, or bulk PBMC T cells (not recorded which). The receptors derive from a woman in her forties or fifties in good health.

This chain joins TRBV2 and TRBJ1-2; as DNA is missing, the TRBD1 call by TCRdb cannot be tested. Per the germline V gene, CDR1 is SNHLY and CDR2 is FYNNEI. This CDR3 has 14 residues. CDR3 region: CASSVGQGAGGYTF.

V is TRBV2 and J is TRBJ2-3. The CDR3 covers 15 residues. Germline V gene data show CDR1 as SNHLY and CDR2 as FYNNEI. CDR3: CASSAIVVTTDTQYF.

The chain is built from TRBV28 and TRBJ2-2; as DNA is missing, the TRBD1 call by TCRdb cannot be tested. CDR3 length equals 16 residues. The germline V gene encodes CDR1 MDHEN and CDR2 SYDVKM. The CDR3 region is CASSLDSGWRTGELFF.

The chain recombines TRBV29-1 with TRBJ2-4; the D gene TCRdb calls, TRBD2, cannot be checked with no DNA. The CDR3 contains 13 residues. CDR1 is SQVTM, CDR2 ANQGSEA, per germline. The chain's CDR3 is CSVEVSGRNIQYF.

The V and J genes are TRBV4-2 and TRBJ1-2; with no DNA, the TCRdb D assignment of TRBD1 cannot be verified. Germline V CDR1 and CDR2: LGHNA, YNFKEQ. The CDR3 extends over 15 amino acids. CDR3 residues: CASSQTGAPNYGYTF.

The chain links TRBV29-1 to TRBJ2-2; TCRdb indicates TRBD1, and absent DNA this call remains unverified. Germline CDR1 SQVTM, CDR2 ANQGSEA. This CDR3 has 16 residues. CDR3: CSVEVGGGHRAGELFF.

V usage is TRBV3-1 and J usage is TRBJ1-6. CDR1 and CDR2 from the germline V gene are LGHDT and YNNKEL (reference sequence). The CDR3 spans 14 residues. The CDR3 protein is CASSPPSEVSPLHF.

The chain carries TRBV6-1 and TRBJ1-2; TCRdb outputs TRBD1, but without DNA this stays unchecked. CDR3 length: 14 residues. Germline V gives CDR1 MNHNS, CDR2 SASEGT. The CDR3 is CASSEAARGYGYTF.

The chain's CDR3 is CASSFSGKIGDEQFF. The chain uses TRBV27 and TRBJ2-1; checking the TCRdb D call of TRBD2 is not possible without DNA. CDR3 size: 15 residues. The germline gives CDR1 MNHEY, CDR2 SMNVEV (reference sequence).

This sequence joins TRBV29-1 and TRBJ2-5; TCRdb's D gene call, TRBD2, goes unchecked for lack of DNA. The V gene's germline CDR1 is SQVTM and CDR2 ANQGSEA. There are 14 residues in the CDR3. The CDR3 loop is CSAAGTSGQETQYF.

The chain combines TRBV24-1 with TRBJ1-5. The CDR3 length is 15 residues. Germline lookup yields CDR1 KGHDR and CDR2 SFDVKD. CDR3 amino acids: CATSAGTRVNQPQHF.

The chain couples TRBV25-1 to TRBJ2-5. The CDR3 spans 11 residues. Germline V gives CDR1 MGHDK, CDR2 SYGVNS. The CDR3 loop reads CASGSGETQYF.

This chain connects TRBV29-1 to TRBJ1-2; TCRdb calls TRBD1, which cannot be checked without DNA. Germline V gives CDR1 SQVTM, CDR2 ANQGSEA. The CDR3 runs to 14 residues. CDR3 amino acids: CSVVAGTRNYGYTF.

The chain recombines TRBV5-1 with TRBJ2-5. Germline V gene lookup returns CDR1 SGHRS and CDR2 YFSETQ. The CDR3 length is 14 residues. CDR3 sequence: CASSLRPSPETQYF.

V usage is TRBV7-3 and J usage is TRBJ2-3. This CDR3 is 16 amino acids long. The V gene's germline CDR1 is SGHTA and CDR2 FQGTGA. The CDR3 loop reads CASRPRYGEEADTQYF.

This sequence joins TRBV19 and TRBJ1-1. The CDR3 is 12 amino acids. Germline-derived CDR1 and CDR2 are LNHDA and SQIVND (reference sequence). CDR3 region: CASSIGTRGAFF.